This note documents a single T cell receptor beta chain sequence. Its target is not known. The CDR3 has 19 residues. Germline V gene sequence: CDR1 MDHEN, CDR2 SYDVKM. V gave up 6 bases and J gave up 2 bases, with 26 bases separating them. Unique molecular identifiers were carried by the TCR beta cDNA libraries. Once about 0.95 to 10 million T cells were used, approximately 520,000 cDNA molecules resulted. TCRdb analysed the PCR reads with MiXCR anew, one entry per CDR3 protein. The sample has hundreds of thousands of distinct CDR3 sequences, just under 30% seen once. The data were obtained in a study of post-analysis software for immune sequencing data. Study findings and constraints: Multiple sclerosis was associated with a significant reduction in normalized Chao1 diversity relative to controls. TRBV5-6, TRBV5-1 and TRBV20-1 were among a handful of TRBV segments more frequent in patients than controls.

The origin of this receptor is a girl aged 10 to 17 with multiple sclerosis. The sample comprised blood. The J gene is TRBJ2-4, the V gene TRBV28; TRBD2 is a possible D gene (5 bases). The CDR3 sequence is CASSPREKRVILTKNIQYF. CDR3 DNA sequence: TGTGCCAGCAGCCCACGGGAAAAGAGGGTGATTCTAACCAAAAACATTCAGTACTTC.